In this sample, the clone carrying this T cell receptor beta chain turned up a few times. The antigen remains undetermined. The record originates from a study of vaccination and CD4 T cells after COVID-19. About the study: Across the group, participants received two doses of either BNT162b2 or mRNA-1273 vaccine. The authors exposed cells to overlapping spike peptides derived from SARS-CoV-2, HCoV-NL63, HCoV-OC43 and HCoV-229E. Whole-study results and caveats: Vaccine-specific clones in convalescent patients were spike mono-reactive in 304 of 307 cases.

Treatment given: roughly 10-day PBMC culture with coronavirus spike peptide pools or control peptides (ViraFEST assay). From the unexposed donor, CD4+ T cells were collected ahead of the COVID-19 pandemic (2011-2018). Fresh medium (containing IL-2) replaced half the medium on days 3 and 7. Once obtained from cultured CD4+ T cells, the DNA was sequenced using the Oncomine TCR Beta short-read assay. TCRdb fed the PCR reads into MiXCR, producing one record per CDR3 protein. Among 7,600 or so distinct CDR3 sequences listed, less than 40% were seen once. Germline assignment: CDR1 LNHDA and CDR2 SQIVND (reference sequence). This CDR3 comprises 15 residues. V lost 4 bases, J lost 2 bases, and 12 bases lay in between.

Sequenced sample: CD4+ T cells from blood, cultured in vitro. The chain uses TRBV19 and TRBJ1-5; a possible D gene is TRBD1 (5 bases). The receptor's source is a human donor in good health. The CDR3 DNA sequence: TGTGCCAGTAGTAAATCGAGGGGTGGCAATCAGCCCCAGCATTTT. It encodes CASSKSRGGNQPQHF.